These T cell receptor beta chains were read from a single sample in a study of blood T cell repertoires in COVID-19. The repertoire was sequenced with immunoSEQ multiplex PCR; TCRdb's copy has only in-frame clones and lacks some. In the table there are 300,000 to 450,000 clones, roughly 87% of which are singletons. Sequencing was done on a sample of PBMCs or T cells enriched from blood (not recorded which). The source is a woman in her 30s who had recovered from COVID-19. Each CDR3 is given with its conserved first and last residue. Each record gives: V gene, D gene, J gene, clone size, CDR3 protein, CDR3 DNA. The D gene is left open where the match is weak. Only some rows state a clone size, as once, few, many or a class for expanded clones.

TRBV18	TRBD1	TRBJ1-1	.	CASSPPRQGYTEAFF	TGTGCCAGCTCACCACCCCGACAGGGGTACACTGAAGCTTTCTTT
TRBV18	TRBD1	TRBJ2-6	.	CASSPTRDSYSGANVLTF	TGTGCCAGCTCACCAACCCGGGACAGCTACTCTGGGGCCAACGTCCTGACTTTC
TRBV30	TRBD1	TRBJ1-5	.	CAWGDREAQHF	TGTGCCTGGGGGGACAGGGAGGCCCAGCATTTT
TRBV20-1	.	TRBJ1-3	.	CSASQQTRGSGNTIYF	TGCAGTGCTAGTCAGCAGACAAGGGGAAGTGGAAACACCATATATTTT
TRBV11-3	TRBD1	TRBJ2-5	.	CASSPGQGPGETQYF	TGTGCCAGCAGCCCGGGACAGGGGCCGGGGGAGACCCAGTACTTC
TRBV2	TRBD1	TRBJ1-4	.	CASSERTGVSKLFF	TGTGCCAGCAGTGAGCGGACAGGGGTTTCAAAACTGTTTTTT
TRBV29-1	.	TRBJ1-4	.	CSVIRGGDEKLFF	TGCAGCGTCATCAGGGGAGGGGATGAAAAACTGTTTTTT
TRBV24-1	TRBD1	TRBJ1-3	.	CATSDPGQAGNTIYF	TGTGCCACCAGTGACCCGGGACAGGCGGGAAACACCATATATTTT
TRBV29-1	TRBD1	TRBJ2-1	.	CSVGGQIYNEQFF	TGCAGCGTTGGGGGACAGATCTACAATGAGCAGTTCTTC
TRBV6-5	TRBD1	TRBJ2-1	.	CASSYGAGGQFF	TGTGCCAGCAGTTACGGGGCAGGGGGGCAGTTCTTC
TRBV19	.	TRBJ2-7	once	CASKATASYEQYF	TGTGCCAGTAAAGCGACAGCTTCCTACGAGCAGTACTTC
TRBV24-1	TRBD1	TRBJ1-2	.	CATSDPRTGGRYGYTF	TGTGCCACCAGTGATCCTCGGACAGGGGGACGTTATGGCTACACCTTC
TRBV9	TRBD1	TRBJ2-1	.	CASSAGGAPNEQFF	TGTGCCAGCAGCGCAGGGGGCGCCCCCAATGAGCAGTTCTTC
TRBV9	TRBD1	TRBJ2-6	.	CASSADPRTGAGANVLTF	TGTGCCAGCAGCGCCGACCCCCGGACAGGGGCTGGGGCCAACGTCCTGACTTTC
TRBV9	.	TRBJ2-7	.	CASSPRDTPYEQYF	TGTGCCAGCAGCCCCCGGGACACCCCCTACGAGCAGTACTTC
TRBV5-1	.	TRBJ1-2	few	CASSLGIDSYGYTF	TGCGCCAGCAGCTTGGGGATCGACAGCTATGGCTACACCTTC
TRBV19	TRBD2	TRBJ2-3	.	CASSSTPGGATDTQYF	TGTGCCAGTAGTAGTACCCCGGGGGGGGCCACAGATACGCAGTATTTT
TRBV28	TRBD1	TRBJ1-3	.	CASNRGSISGNTIYF	TGTGCCAGTAACAGGGGTTCGATCTCTGGAAACACCATATATTTT
TRBV21-1	.	TRBJ1-1	.	CASSTKWDRNTEAFF	TGTGCCAGCAGCACAAAATGGGACAGGAACACTGAAGCTTTCTTT
TRBV28	.	TRBJ1-5	.	CASSLPGGGNQPQHF	TGTGCCAGCAGTTTGCCCGGGGGAGGGAATCAGCCCCAGCATTTT
TRBV27	.	TRBJ2-1	.	CASRGGDWANEQFF	TGTGCCAGCAGGGGTGGGGACTGGGCCAATGAGCAGTTCTTC
TRBV20-1	TRBD1	TRBJ2-2	.	CSASNRVGRGRTGELFF	TGCAGTGCTAGTAATAGAGTAGGCAGGGGGCGTACCGGGGAGCTGTTTTTT
TRBV5-1	.	TRBJ2-1	.	CASSPNGDSYNEQFF	TGCGCCAGCAGCCCGAACGGGGACTCATACAATGAGCAGTTCTTC
TRBV30	TRBD1	TRBJ1-6	.	CAWNRGGNSPLHF	TGTGCCTGGAACAGGGGTGGTAATTCACCCCTCCACTTT
TRBV27	.	TRBJ2-7	.	CASSPGVSYEQYF	TGTGCCAGCAGCCCCGGGGTCTCCTACGAGCAGTACTTC
TRBV10-3	TRBD1	TRBJ2-7	.	CAIGQGDYEQYF	TGTGCCATCGGACAGGGGGACTACGAGCAGTACTTC
TRBV4-1	TRBD2	TRBJ2-7	once	CASSQAGLYYEQYF	TGCGCCAGCAGCCAAGCGGGACTATACTACGAGCAGTACTTC
TRBV7-2	.	TRBJ1-3	.	CASSFRGGDSGNTIYF	TGTGCCAGCAGCTTCCGCGGGGGAGACTCTGGAAACACCATATATTTT
TRBV28	.	TRBJ1-6	.	CASSPRQDASSPLHF	TGTGCCAGCAGTCCAAGACAGGACGCCTCTTCACCCCTCCACTTT
TRBV5-4	TRBD1	TRBJ1-6	.	CASSPRGLDNSPLHF	TGTGCCAGCAGCCCCAGGGGGCTCGACAATTCACCCCTCCACTTT
TRBV28	.	TRBJ1-5	.	CASSFLSQPQHF	TGTGCCAGCAGTTTTCTAAGTCAGCCCCAGCATTTT
TRBV7-2	.	TRBJ1-2	.	CASSRPTENYGYTF	TGTGCCAGCAGCCGCCCGACAGAGAACTATGGCTACACCTTC
TRBV7-9	TRBD1	TRBJ1-1	.	CASSLHSTGGTEAFF	TGTGCCAGCAGCCTCCACTCGACAGGGGGCACTGAAGCTTTCTTT
TRBV10-3	TRBD1	TRBJ1-3	.	CATSPTGVSGNTIYF	TGTGCCACTTCACCAACAGGGGTCTCTGGAAACACCATATATTTT
TRBV6-1	.	TRBJ1-5	.	CASSEVAGSNQPQHF	TGTGCCAGCAGTGAAGTCGCAGGATCCAATCAGCCCCAGCATTTT
TRBV29-1	.	TRBJ1-2	.	CSVDRPDTNYGYTF	TGCAGCGTTGATCGGCCCGACACTAACTATGGCTACACCTTC
TRBV7-9	TRBD2	TRBJ2-3	.	CASSPPSGESTDTQYF	TGTGCCAGCAGCCCCCCTAGCGGGGAAAGCACAGATACGCAGTATTTT
TRBV10-1	TRBD2	TRBJ2-7	.	CASSGGLAGSYEQYF	TGCGCCAGCAGTGGAGGGCTAGCGGGGTCCTACGAGCAGTACTTC
TRBV28	TRBD2	TRBJ2-3	.	CASTLLTLSGGPILSTDTQYF	TGTGCCAGCACCCTACTCACCCTTAGCGGGGGGCCCATCTTAAGCACAGATACGCAGTATTTT
TRBV6-1	TRBD1	TRBJ1-2	.	CASSEIKTGGINYGYTF	TGTGCCAGCAGTGAAATAAAGACAGGGGGCATAAACTATGGCTACACCTTC